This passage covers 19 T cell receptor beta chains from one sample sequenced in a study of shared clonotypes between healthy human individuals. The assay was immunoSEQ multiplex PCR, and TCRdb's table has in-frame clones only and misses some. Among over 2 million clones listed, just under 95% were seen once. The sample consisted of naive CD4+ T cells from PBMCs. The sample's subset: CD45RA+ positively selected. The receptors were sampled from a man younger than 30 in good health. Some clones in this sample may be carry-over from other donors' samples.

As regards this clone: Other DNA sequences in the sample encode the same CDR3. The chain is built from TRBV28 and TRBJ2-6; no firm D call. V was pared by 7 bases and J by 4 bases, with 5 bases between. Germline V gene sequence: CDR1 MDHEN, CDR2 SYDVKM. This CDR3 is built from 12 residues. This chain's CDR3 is CASIGGANVLTF. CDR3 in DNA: TGTGCCAGCATAGGGGGGGCCAACGTCCTGACTTTC. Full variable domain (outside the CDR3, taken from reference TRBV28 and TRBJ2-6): DVKVTQSSRYLVKRTGEKVFLECVQDMDHENMFWYRQDPGLGLRLIYFSYDVKMKEKGDIPEGYSVSREKKERFSLILESASTNQTSMYLCASIGGANVLTFGAGSRLTVL.

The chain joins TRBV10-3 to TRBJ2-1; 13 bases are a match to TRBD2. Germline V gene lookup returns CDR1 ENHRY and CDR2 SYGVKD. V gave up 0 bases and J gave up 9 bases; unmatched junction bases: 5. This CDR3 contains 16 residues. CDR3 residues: CAISESWTSGRSEQFF. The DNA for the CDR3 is TGTGCCATCAGTGAGTCGTGGACTAGCGGGAGAAGTGAGCAGTTCTTC.

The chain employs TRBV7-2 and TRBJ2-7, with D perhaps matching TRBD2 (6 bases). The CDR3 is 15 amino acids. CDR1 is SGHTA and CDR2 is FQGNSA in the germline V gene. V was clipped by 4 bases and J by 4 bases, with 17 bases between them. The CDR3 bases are TGTGCCAGCAGCTACCAGGCGGCGGGGTATTACGAGCAGTACTTC. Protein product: CASSYQAAGYYEQYF.

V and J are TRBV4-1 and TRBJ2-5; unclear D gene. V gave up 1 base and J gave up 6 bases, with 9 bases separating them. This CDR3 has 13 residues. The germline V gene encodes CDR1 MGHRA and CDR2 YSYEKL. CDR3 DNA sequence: TGCGCCAGCAGCCAAGGGCTTTATCAGACCCAGTACTTC. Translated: CASSQGLYQTQYF.

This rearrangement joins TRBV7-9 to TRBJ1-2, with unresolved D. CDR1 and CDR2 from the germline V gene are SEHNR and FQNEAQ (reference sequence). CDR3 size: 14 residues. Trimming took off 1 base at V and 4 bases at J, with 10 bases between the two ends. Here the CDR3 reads CASSLGARSYGYTF. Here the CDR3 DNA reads TGTGCCAGCAGCTTAGGTGCCAGATCCTATGGCTACACCTTC.

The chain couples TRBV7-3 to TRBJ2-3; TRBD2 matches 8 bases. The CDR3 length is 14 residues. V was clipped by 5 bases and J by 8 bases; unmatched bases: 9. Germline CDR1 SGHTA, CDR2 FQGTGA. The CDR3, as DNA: TGTGCCAGCAGCGCCACTCCGGGGGGGCTTACGCAGTATTTT. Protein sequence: CASSATPGGLTQYF.

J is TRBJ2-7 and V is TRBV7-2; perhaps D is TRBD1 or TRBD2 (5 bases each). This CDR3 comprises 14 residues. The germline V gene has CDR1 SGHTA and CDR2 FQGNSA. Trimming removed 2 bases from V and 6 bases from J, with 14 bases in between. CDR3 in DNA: TGTGCCAGCAGCTTAAGGGCCCAGGGACGCGAGCAGTACTTC. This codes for CASSLRAQGREQYF.

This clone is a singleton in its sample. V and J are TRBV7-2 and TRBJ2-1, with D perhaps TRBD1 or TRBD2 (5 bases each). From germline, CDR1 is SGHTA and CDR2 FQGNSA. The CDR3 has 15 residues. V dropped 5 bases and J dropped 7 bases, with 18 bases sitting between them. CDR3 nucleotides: TGTGCCAGCAGCGACAGAGGTAGCGCAATAAATGAGCAGTTCTTC. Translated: CASSDRGSAINEQFF.

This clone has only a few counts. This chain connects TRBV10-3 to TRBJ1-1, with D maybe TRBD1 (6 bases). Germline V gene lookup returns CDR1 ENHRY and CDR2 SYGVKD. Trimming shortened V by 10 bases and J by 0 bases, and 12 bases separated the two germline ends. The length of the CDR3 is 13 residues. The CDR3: CATRGTLNTEAFF. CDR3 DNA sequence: TGTGCCACAAGAGGGACATTGAACACTGAAGCTTTCTTT.

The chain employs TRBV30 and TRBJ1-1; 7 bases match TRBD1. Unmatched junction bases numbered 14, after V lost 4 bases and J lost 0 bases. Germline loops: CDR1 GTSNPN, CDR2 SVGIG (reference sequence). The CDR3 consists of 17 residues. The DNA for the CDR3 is TGTGCCTGGACCAGGGGGGGATCAGGGTACATGAACACTGAAGCTTTCTTT. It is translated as CAWTRGGSGYMNTEAFF.

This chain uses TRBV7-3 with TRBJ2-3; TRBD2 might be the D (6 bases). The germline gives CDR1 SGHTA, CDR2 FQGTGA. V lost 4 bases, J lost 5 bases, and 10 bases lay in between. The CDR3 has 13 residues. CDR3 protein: CASSSEAGDTQYF. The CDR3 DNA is TGTGCCAGCAGCTCGGAAGCGGGAGATACGCAGTATTTT. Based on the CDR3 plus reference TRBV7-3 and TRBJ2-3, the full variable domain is GAGVSQTPSNKVTEKGKYVELRCDPISGHTALYWYRQSLGQGPEFLIYFQGTGAADDSGLPNDRFFAVRPEGSVSTLKIQRTERGDSAVYLCASSSEAGDTQYFGPGTRLTVL.

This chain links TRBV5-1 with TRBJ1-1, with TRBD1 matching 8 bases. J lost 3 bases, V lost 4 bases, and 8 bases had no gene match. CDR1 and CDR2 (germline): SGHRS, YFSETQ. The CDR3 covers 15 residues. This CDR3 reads CASSPQPQGDTEAFF. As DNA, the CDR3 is TGCGCCAGCAGCCCCCAACCACAGGGGGACACTGAAGCTTTCTTT. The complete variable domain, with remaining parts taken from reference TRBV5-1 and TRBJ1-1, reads KAGVTQTPRYLIKTRGQQVTLSCSPISGHRSVSWYQQTPGQGLQFLFEYFSETQRNKGNFPGRFSGRQFSNSRSEMNVSTLELGDSALYLCASSPQPQGDTEAFFGQGTRLTVV.

CDR3 region: CASSPRLAGVETQYF. Here the CDR3 DNA reads TGTGCCAGCAGCCCCCGTTTGGCGGGAGTGGAGACCCAGTACTTC. The chain is built from TRBV11-2 and TRBJ2-5, with 7 nucleotides matching TRBD2. J lost 5 bases, V lost 5 bases, and 11 bases had no gene match. Germline values: CDR1 SGHAT, CDR2 FQNNGV. This CDR3 has 15 amino acids.

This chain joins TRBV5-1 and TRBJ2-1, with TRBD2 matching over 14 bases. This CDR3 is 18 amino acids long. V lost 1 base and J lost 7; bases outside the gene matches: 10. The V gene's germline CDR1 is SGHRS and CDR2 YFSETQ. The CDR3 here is CASSLPRLAGGLSNEQFF. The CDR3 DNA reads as TGCGCCAGCAGCTTGCCCCGACTAGCGGGAGGGCTGTCTAATGAGCAGTTCTTC.

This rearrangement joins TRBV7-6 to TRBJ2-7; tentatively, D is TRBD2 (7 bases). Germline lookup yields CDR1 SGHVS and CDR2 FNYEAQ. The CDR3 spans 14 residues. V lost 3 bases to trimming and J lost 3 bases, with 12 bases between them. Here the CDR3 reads CASSFEGGHYEQYF. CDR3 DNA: TGTGCCAGCAGCTTTGAGGGGGGGCACTACGAGCAGTACTTC.

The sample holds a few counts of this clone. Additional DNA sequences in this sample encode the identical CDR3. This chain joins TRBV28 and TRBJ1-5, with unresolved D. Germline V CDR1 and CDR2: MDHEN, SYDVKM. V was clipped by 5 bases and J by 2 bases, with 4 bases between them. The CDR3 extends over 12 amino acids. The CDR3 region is CASSVGNQPQHF. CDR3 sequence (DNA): TGTGCCAGCAGTGTGGGCAATCAGCCCCAGCATTTT. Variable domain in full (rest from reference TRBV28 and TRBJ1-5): DVKVTQSSRYLVKRTGEKVFLECVQDMDHENMFWYRQDPGLGLRLIYFSYDVKMKEKGDIPEGYSVSREKKERFSLILESASTNQTSMYLCASSVGNQPQHFGDGTRLSIL.

The CDR3 sequence: CASSRQRQGANTGELFF. The CDR3 DNA sequence: TGTGCCAGCTCACGGCAAAGACAGGGGGCGAACACCGGGGAGCTGTTTTTT. V and J are TRBV18 and TRBJ2-2; 9 bases match TRBD1. The CDR3 covers 17 residues. Germline CDR1 reads KGHSH; CDR2 reads LQKENI. Trimming removed 4 bases from V and 0 bases from J; junction bases left unmatched: 6.

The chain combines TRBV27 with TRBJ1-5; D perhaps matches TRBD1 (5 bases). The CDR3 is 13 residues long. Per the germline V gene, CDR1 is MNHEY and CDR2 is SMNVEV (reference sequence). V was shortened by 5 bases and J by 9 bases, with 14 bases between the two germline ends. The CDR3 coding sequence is TGTGCCAGCAGTCCGCGGGACGGGGGGCCCCAGCATTTT. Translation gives CASSPRDGGPQHF.

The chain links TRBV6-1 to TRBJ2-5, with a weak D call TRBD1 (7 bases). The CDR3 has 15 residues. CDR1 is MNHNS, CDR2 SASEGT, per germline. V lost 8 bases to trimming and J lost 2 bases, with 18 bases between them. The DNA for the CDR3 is TGTGCCAGCCACGCGCGGGACAGACTACAAGAGACCCAGTACTTC. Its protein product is CASHARDRLQETQYF.